This T cell receptor (beta chain) was profiled in a study of T-cell reconstitution after alpha-beta-depleted transplantation in children. Germline loops: CDR1 DFQATT, CDR2 SNEGSKA (reference sequence). The CDR3 spans 13 residues. Molecular barcoding with unique molecular identifiers was used for the TCRbeta library. TCRdb passed the PCR reads through MiXCR, listing each CDR3 protein once. The sample includes about 640,000 distinct CDR3 sequences, roughly 15% of them seen just once. J is TRBJ1-5 and V is TRBV20-1; D is perhaps TRBD1 (5 bases). Source: PBMCs from the stem cell graft donor, taken from the stem cell graft. The TCR sequence derives from a human donor who donated a stem cell graft to a child with acute myeloid leukemia. The CDR3 bases are TGCTCTTCGGGGGATAAGCTGGATCAGCCCCAGCATTTT. Protein sequence: CSSGDKLDQPQHF.